The 8 T cell receptor beta chains presented below share a single source sample, sequenced in a study of blood T cell repertoires in COVID-19. Only in-frame clones appear in the TCRdb table, and some are missing; sequencing was by immunoSEQ multiplex PCR. Of under 100,000 clones detected, roughly 82% appear once; the ten largest clones hold around 21%. Specimen: peripheral blood. The receptor set was obtained from an elderly woman with active or convalescent COVID-19.

As DNA, the CDR3 is TGTGCCAGCAGCTTATGGACGAAAAACGGGGGTGAAGCTTTCTTT. This codes for CASSLWTKNGGEAFF. This rearrangement joins TRBV11-3 to TRBJ1-1, with D tentatively TRBD1 (5 bases). This CDR3 region has 15 residues. V was shortened by 2 bases and J by 7 bases, with 17 bases between the two germline ends. CDR1 is SGHNT, CDR2 YENEEA, per germline.

The chain joins TRBV29-1 to TRBJ2-1, with 9 bases that match TRBD2. After removal of 4 bases from V and 5 bases from J, the junction contained 6 bases not matched to a gene. CDR3 length: 14 amino acids. Looked up from germline, CDR1 is SQVTM and CDR2 is ANQGSEA. CDR3 bases: TGCAGCGTTGTCCGACTAGCGGACAACAATGAGCAGTTCTTC. Residues: CSVVRLADNNEQFF.

J is TRBJ2-3 and V is TRBV7-2; D is perhaps TRBD2 (6 bases). From germline, CDR1 is SGHTA and CDR2 FQGNSA. V was shortened by 1 base and J by 0 bases, with 8 bases between the two germline ends. The CDR3 sequence is 15 residues long. The CDR3 spells CASSLDGSSTDTQYF. The CDR3, as DNA: TGTGCCAGCAGCTTAGACGGGAGTAGCACAGATACGCAGTATTTT.

This chain uses TRBV5-6 with TRBJ2-7; TRBD1 might be the D (5 bases). Germline CDR1 is SGHDT and CDR2 is YYEEEE. Trimming pared 2 bases from V and 0 bases from J, leaving 15 bases between. The CDR3 consists of 16 residues. In DNA form, the CDR3 reads TGTGCCAGCAGCTTTGGTGTGACAGTTCTCTCCTACGAGCAGTACTTC. Translating it yields CASSFGVTVLSYEQYF.

The genes are TRBV3-1 (or the pseudogene TRBV3-2) and TRBJ1-6; TRBD1 aligns across 9 bases. Unmatched junction bases numbered 3, after V lost 3 bases and J lost 9 bases. Germline CDR1 and CDR2: LGHDT and YNNKEL (reference sequence). CDR3 length equals 14 residues. The CDR3 DNA is TGTGCCAGCAGCCAGAGGACAGGGGTTTCACCCCTCCACTTT. This sequence encodes CASSQRTGVSPLHF.

This sequence joins TRBV9 and TRBJ1-1, with a tentative D call TRBD1 (5 bases). Trimming removed 4 bases at V and 1 base at J, with 20 bases between. The CDR3 contains 17 residues. Germline lookup yields CDR1 SGDLS and CDR2 YYNGEE. CDR3 sequence reads: CASSPSMAGQGNTEAFF. Here the CDR3 DNA reads TGTGCCAGCAGCCCCTCAATGGCGGGGCAGGGGAACACTGAAGCTTTCTTT.

The V and J genes are TRBV5-1 and TRBJ1-2, with 9 bases matching TRBD1. Germline V gene sequence: CDR1 SGHRS, CDR2 YFSETQ. CDR3 length equals 14 residues. Trimming at V came to 4 bases and at J to 3 bases, leaving 4 bases not matched to a gene. The CDR3 DNA follows: TGCGCCAGCAGCCCTACAGGGGGCGACTATGGCTACACCTTC. Translating it yields CASSPTGGDYGYTF.

The rearrangement uses TRBV28 and TRBJ2-2, with 9 bases fitting TRBD1. The trim removed 7 bases at V and 7 bases at J, leaving 7 bases unmatched. CDR3 length equals 14 residues. The germline CDR1 and CDR2 sequences are MDHEN and SYDVKM. The CDR3 protein is CASTYRGRDGELFF. The CDR3 nucleotides are TGTGCCAGCACCTACAGGGGGCGAGACGGGGAGCTGTTTTTT.